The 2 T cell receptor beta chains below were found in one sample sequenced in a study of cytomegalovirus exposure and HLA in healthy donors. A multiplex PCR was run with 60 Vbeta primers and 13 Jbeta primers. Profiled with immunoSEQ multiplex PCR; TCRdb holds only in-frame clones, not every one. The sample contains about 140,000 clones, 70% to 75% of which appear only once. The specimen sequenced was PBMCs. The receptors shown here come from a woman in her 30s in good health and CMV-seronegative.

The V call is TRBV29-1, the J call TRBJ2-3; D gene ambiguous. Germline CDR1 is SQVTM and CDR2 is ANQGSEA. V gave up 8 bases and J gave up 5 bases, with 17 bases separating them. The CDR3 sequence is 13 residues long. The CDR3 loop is CSQISAAQDTQYF. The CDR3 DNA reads TGCAGCCAAATTTCCGCGGCTCAAGATACGCAGTATTTT.

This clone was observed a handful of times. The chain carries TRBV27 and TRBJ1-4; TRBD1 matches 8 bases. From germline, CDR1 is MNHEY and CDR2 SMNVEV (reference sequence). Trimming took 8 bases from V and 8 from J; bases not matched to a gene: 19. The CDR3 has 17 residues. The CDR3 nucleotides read TGTGCCAGCCGTCCCTGGACAGGGTTTCGAATTCGGGAAAAACTGTTTTTT. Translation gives CASRPWTGFRIREKLFF.